This T cell receptor (beta chain) was identified in a study of shared clonotypes between healthy human individuals. Study-level findings and limits: Sequencing depth was predicted to influence how clonotypes are shared among donors. The study found lower generation probabilities in non-shared clonotypes than in those shared by all four donors. Exclusively blood specimens were collected; tissue repertoires likely differ.

Produced via immunoSEQ multiplex PCR; TCRdb's table is partial and in-frame only. The sample consists of some 2 million clones, roughly 95% of them appearing once. Naive CD8 cells comprised CD45RO-negative, CCR7-positively selected cells, excluding terminally differentiated effector memory CD45RA+ cells. The donors were adults (healthy and HIV-negative) with no recent acute infections or vaccinations. This clone turned up a few times. Its antigen is unidentified. CDR1 is SNHLY, CDR2 FYNNEI, per germline. This CDR3 is built from 13 residues. Germline trimming cut 6 bases from V and 5 bases from J; bases unmatched to any gene: 5.

This sequence was found in a man younger than 30 in good health. V and J are TRBV2 and TRBJ1-1; 8 nucleotides agree with TRBD1. What was sequenced was naive CD8+ T cells sorted from blood. The CDR3 sequence: CASRDRAWTEAFF. The DNA of the CDR3 is TGTGCCAGCAGGGACAGGGCGTGGACTGAAGCTTTCTTT.